The rows below give T cell receptor beta chains drawn from one sample of a study of cytomegalovirus exposure and HLA in healthy donors. Clones were sequenced by immunoSEQ multiplex PCR, and TCRdb holds only the in-frame ones, with some missing. This table holds about 120,000 clones, roughly 70% found once. The specimen was PBMCs. These TCRs come from a woman aged 45-60 years in good health and CMV-seropositive. Each CDR3 is given with its conserved first and last residue. The D gene is left open where the match is weak. Clone size is shown for a subset of rows, as once, few, many or a class of expanded clone.

NA	TRBV2	TRBJ1-2	NA	TGTGCCAGCACATCGCCGGGGGGTGGTGTCCTCAACTATGGCTACACCTTC	CASTSPGGGVLNYGYTF
NA	TRBV12-1	TRBJ1-6	NA	TGTGCCAGCAGCTTTCTGGGAGCCCTTTCACCCCTCCACTTT	CASSFLGALSPLHF
NA	TRBV28	TRBJ1-2	NA	TGTGCCAGCAGTTTACGACAATTGCGGGACTATGGCTACACCTTC	CASSLRQLRDYGYTF
few	TRBV6-4	TRBJ1-5	NA	TGTGCCAGCAGTGGGGAGGGGGGACAGCCCCAGCATTTT	CASSGEGGQPQHF
NA	TRBV18	TRBJ2-1	NA	TGTGCCAGCTCACCTCCCAAGAGCTCCTACAATGAGCAGTTCTTC	CASSPPKSSYNEQFF
NA	TRBV6-1	TRBJ2-7	TRBD1	TGTGCCAGCAGTGAAGCAGTCGGGACAGGGGGCCACTCCTACGAGCAGTACTTC	CASSEAVGTGGHSYEQYF
NA	TRBV29-1	TRBJ1-4	NA	TGCAGCGCCGGGGGGCAGAATGAAAAACTGTTTTTT	CSAGGQNEKLFF
few	TRBV28	TRBJ2-7	TRBD2	TGTGCCAGCAGTTTGCCCGGGACTAGCGGATACGAGCAGTACTTC	CASSLPGTSGYEQYF
few	TRBV28	TRBJ2-1	TRBD1	TGTGCCAGCAGCTCGCTTAATGGTGGGACAGGGGCCAATGAGCAGTTCTTC	CASSSLNGGTGANEQFF
NA	TRBV6-6	TRBJ2-3	NA	TGTGCCAGCAGTTACGGGTCGGGAGTAGTCACAGATACGCAGTATTTT	CASSYGSGVVTDTQYF
NA	TRBV28	TRBJ1-5	NA	TGTGCCAGCAGTGTACCCGGGACAATCAATCAGCCCCAGCATTTT	CASSVPGTINQPQHF
NA	TRBV19	TRBJ1-3	NA	TGTGCCAGTAGTATACAGGTCTTCTCTGGAAACACCATATATTTT	CASSIQVFSGNTIYF
NA	TRBV27	TRBJ1-2	TRBD1	TGTGCCAGCAGTATAACAGGGGTTGCTGGCTACACCTTC	CASSITGVAGYTF
NA	TRBV6-6	TRBJ2-1	TRBD1	TGTGCCAGCACCCGGGACAGAAGCTCCTACAATGAGCAGTTCTTC	CASTRDRSSYNEQFF
once	TRBV29-1	TRBJ1-2	TRBD1	TGCAGCGTTGAAGGTCGCCGGGACAGAGATTCTAACTATGGCTACACCTTC	CSVEGRRDRDSNYGYTF
few	TRBV27	TRBJ1-1	TRBD1	TGTGCCAGCATACGGGACAGCCTGAACACTGAAGCTTTCTTT	CASIRDSLNTEAFF
NA	TRBV30	TRBJ1-2	TRBD1	TGTGCCTGGAGTGGGTGGACAGGGGAAAGTGGTAACTATGGCTACACCTTC	CAWSGWTGESGNYGYTF
once	TRBV27	TRBJ2-7	TRBD2	TGTGCCAGCACCGCAGCCGTGGGAGGGGACTACGAGCAGTACTTC	CASTAAVGGDYEQYF
NA	TRBV28	TRBJ1-5	NA	TGTGCCAGCAGTCTCCAGACAGGAGGTCAGCCCCAGCATTTT	CASSLQTGGQPQHF
NA	TRBV7-6	TRBJ2-7	TRBD2	TGTGCCAGCAGCTTAGCGATAGCGGGGGAGCAGTACTTC	CASSLAIAGEQYF
once	TRBV28	TRBJ1-2	NA	TGTGCCAGCAGTTTAAACAGCCAGAACTATGGCTACACCTTC	CASSLNSQNYGYTF
NA	TRBV6-6	TRBJ2-5	TRBD1	TGTGCCAGCAGTAGACTGGCAGGGGGCGCTTCAGAGACCCAGTACTTC	CASSRLAGGASETQYF
once	TRBV28	TRBJ2-7	TRBD2	TGTGCCAGCAGTTTATCTGCTAGCGGGACCCGTGGCGAGCAGTACTTC	CASSLSASGTRGEQYF
NA	TRBV6-5	TRBJ1-1	TRBD1	TGTGCCAGCATATCCAAACCGGGACAGAAAGCTTTCTTT	CASISKPGQKAFF
NA	TRBV9	TRBJ1-1	TRBD1	TGTGCCAGCAGCGCCAGGGGGTTACACGCGAACACTGAAGCTTTCTTT	CASSARGLHANTEAFF
NA	TRBV28	TRBJ2-7	NA	TGTGCCAGCAGTTTTAGTGGTGCTCCCGGGCAGTACTTC	CASSFSGAPGQYF
NA	TRBV14	TRBJ1-1	TRBD1	TGTGCCAGCAGCCTAGGGACAGCTAAAGCTTTCTTT	CASSLGTAKAFF
NA	TRBV10-3	TRBJ2-3	TRBD1	TGTGCCATCAAGGGGGCCTTTAGCACAGATACGCAGTATTTT	CAIKGAFSTDTQYF
NA	TRBV5-4	TRBJ2-1	TRBD2	TGTGCCAGCAGCAAAACCGTAGCGGGAGGTGGGTACAATGAGCAGTTCTTC	CASSKTVAGGGYNEQFF
NA	TRBV18	TRBJ1-4	TRBD1	TGTGCCAGCTCACCTCAACGCTGGGACAGGGCGGATGAAAAACTGTTTTTT	CASSPQRWDRADEKLFF
NA	TRBV7-9	TRBJ2-1	NA	TGTGCCAGCAGCCCCTCTTTCTCTAGCGATGAGCAGTTCTTC	CASSPSFSSDEQFF
NA	TRBV28	TRBJ1-1	TRBD1	TGTGCCAGCAGTTTATATCCAGGGGGGAACACTGAAGCTTTCTTT	CASSLYPGGNTEAFF
NA	TRBV29-1	TRBJ1-3	NA	TGCAGCGTTGCAAAAGGGGATTACTCTGGAAACACCATATATTTT	CSVAKGDYSGNTIYF
NA	TRBV5-1	TRBJ2-1	TRBD2	TGCGCCAGCAGTCCACGGGGCGGGGGGATTACCTACAATGAGCAGTTCTTC	CASSPRGGGITYNEQFF
NA	TRBV9	TRBJ2-3	TRBD1	TGTGCCAGCAGCACACGACAGGGGTCTAGCACAGATACGCAGTATTTT	CASSTRQGSSTDTQYF
few	TRBV19	TRBJ2-7	TRBD1	TGTGCCAGTAGCCCCGACAGGGGGAACTACGAGCAGTACTTC	CASSPDRGNYEQYF
NA	TRBV19	TRBJ1-5	NA	TGTGCCAGTAGTATTGGCAGGGCCCGTCAGGAGCCCCAGCATTTT	CASSIGRARQEPQHF
few	TRBV7-6	TRBJ2-2	TRBD2	TGTGCCAGCAGCTTAACCAGCGGGGAGATCACCGGGGAGCTGTTTTTT	CASSLTSGEITGELFF
NA	TRBV5-6	TRBJ2-7	NA	TGTGCCAGCTCAGTGGCGGGCTCCTACGAGCAGTACTTC	CASSVAGSYEQYF
once	TRBV6-6	TRBJ1-2	NA	TGTGCCAGCAGTTCCTCGACAGGCAACTATGGCTACACCTTC	CASSSSTGNYGYTF
few	TRBV19	TRBJ1-1	TRBD1	TGTGCCAGTAGTATCACAGGGGTGAACACTGAAGCTTTCTTT	CASSITGVNTEAFF
NA	TRBV19	TRBJ1-2	NA	TGTGCCAGTATAAGTAGCTCTTCTAACTATGGCTACACCTTC	CASISSSSNYGYTF